This T cell receptor beta chain was profiled in a study of blood T cell repertoires in COVID-19. Study information: T cells, B-cell-depleted T cells, or PBMCs provided the cDNA or gDNA that served as material.

After removal of 5 bases from V and 0 bases from J, the junction contained 10 bases not matched to a gene. The germline V gene has CDR1 SGHNT and CDR2 YENEEA. CDR3 length: 18 amino acids. Repertoires were generated with immunoSEQ multiplex PCR, while TCRdb's copy carries only in-frame clones and drops some. The sample comprises fewer than 300,000 clones, about 83% of which are singletons, and over 9% rests with the top ten. The receptor's source is a woman aged 45-65 years who had recovered from COVID-19. This chain links TRBV11-3 with TRBJ1-5; 10 positions agree with TRBD1. Input material: peripheral blood. The DNA of the CDR3 is TGTGCCAGCAGCCACTCGGACAGGGGGGCCCATAGCAATCAGCCCCAGCATTTT. Translation: CASSHSDRGAHSNQPQHF.